A single sample gave rise to the 20 T cell receptor beta chains below, sequenced in a study of blood T cells in healthy people across ages. Then a second PCR, running roughly 7 to 11 cycles, was carried out with a sample-barcoded 5' primer and a J-beta primer mix. Using its own MiXCR run on the 5' RACE reads, TCRdb lists one record per CDR3 protein. The sample has approximately 800,000 distinct CDR3 sequences, about 37% seen once. Sequencing used blood. Receptor source: a man between 18 and 35 years old in good health.

This clonotype turned up a few times. The chain carries TRBV2 and TRBJ2-7; possible D gene TRBD1, 6 bases. This CDR3 region has 12 residues. Trimming stripped 8 bases from V and 5 bases from J, with 13 bases between. The germline V gene encodes CDR1 SNHLY and CDR2 FYNNEI. The CDR3 DNA reads TGTGCCAGCCGAGAACAGGGCCACGAGCAGTACTTC. This translates into CASREQGHEQYF.

Comment on this clonotype: A much more abundant neighbour one base away suggests this may be a read error. The rearrangement joins TRBV7-9 to TRBJ2-1, with D possibly being TRBD1 (6 bases). V was pared by 6 bases and J by 0 bases, with 12 bases between. This CDR3 spans 15 amino acids. Germline-derived CDR1 and CDR2 are SEHNR and FQNEAQ (reference sequence). Written as DNA, the CDR3 is TGTGCCAGCAGTACCGGGACAAGCTCCTACAATGAGCAGTTCTTC. It yields the protein CASSTGTSSYNEQFF.

The V and J genes are TRBV21-1 and TRBJ2-5. TRBV21-1 is listed as a pseudogene. The CDR3 length is 13 residues. The CDR3: CASSKAPQETQYF. Here the CDR3 DNA reads TGTGCCAGCAGCAAAGCCCCCCAAGAGACCCAGTACTTC.

This clonotype was detected many times. V usage is TRBV4-3 and J usage is TRBJ2-3; 7 nucleotides line up with TRBD2. The CDR3 extends over 16 amino acids. V shed 1 base, J shed 3 bases, and the junction held 7 bases outside the gene matches. Germline V CDR1 and CDR2: LGHNA, YSLEER. This CDR3 reads CASSQAWRGGTDTQYF. The CDR3 DNA is TGCGCCAGCAGCCAAGCTTGGCGGGGAGGGACAGATACGCAGTATTTT.

This clonotype was counted ten times or more. The chain is built from TRBV29-1 and TRBJ2-3; D uncertain. There are 12 residues in the CDR3. Germline lookup yields CDR1 SQVTM and CDR2 ANQGSEA. V dropped 3 bases and J dropped 1 base, with 5 bases sitting between them. The CDR3 nucleotides are TGCAGCGTTGATAGGGGCACAGATACGCAGTATTTT. Its translation: CSVDRGTDTQYF.

This clonotype has more than one count but fewer than ten. The rearrangement uses TRBV5-1 and TRBJ1-6; no firm D call. Germline lookup yields CDR1 SGHRS and CDR2 YFSETQ. The V and J ends lost 0 bases and 4 bases respectively, with 11 bases between them. CDR3 size: 16 residues. The CDR3 bases are TGCGCCAGCAGCTTGGGTCCTCCGGAGTATAATTCACCCCTCCACTTT. Its translation: CASSLGPPEYNSPLHF. Full variable domain (rest looked up from reference TRBV5-1 and TRBJ1-6): KAGVTQTPRYLIKTRGQQVTLSCSPISGHRSVSWYQQTPGQGLQFLFEYFSETQRNKGNFPGRFSGRQFSNSRSEMNVSTLELGDSALYLCASSLGPPEYNSPLHFGNGTRLTVT.

The V and J genes are TRBV18 and TRBJ2-5, with a tentative D call TRBD2 (5 bases). Trimming took 3 bases from V and 11 from J, leaving 28 bases between them. The CDR3 spans 17 residues. From germline, CDR1 is KGHSH and CDR2 LQKENI. The CDR3 loop reads CASSPPGIAVTYNEQYF. The DNA of the CDR3 is TGTGCCAGCTCACCTCCCGGGATCGCCGTAACCTACAATGAGCAGTACTTC.

This sequence joins TRBV9 and TRBJ2-1, with TRBD2 identical over 7 bases. The J segment lost 7 bases and the V segment lost 2 bases, leaving 12 bases of the junction unmatched. CDR3 length: 16 residues. Germline V gene data show CDR1 as SGDLS and CDR2 as YYNGEE. The CDR3 DNA reads TGTGCCAGCAGCGTCGTCCCGGGGGGACCCTCGAATGAGCAGTTCTTC. This sequence encodes CASSVVPGGPSNEQFF.

To note about this clonotype: The junction departs from the called germline gene at one end, perhaps through a read error. The chain is built from TRBV18 and TRBJ2-3; 11 nucleotides align to TRBD2. The CDR3 spans 16 residues. CDR1 and CDR2 from the germline V gene are KGHSH and LQKENI. The CDR3 DNA reads as TGTGCCAGCTCAGCAGGGACTAGCGGAGACACAGATACGCGGTATTTT. Its translation: CASSAGTSGDTDTRYF.

To note about this clonotype: A much larger clone sits a single nucleotide away, making a read error possible. The chain combines TRBV7-2 with TRBJ2-1; unclear D gene. From germline, CDR1 is SGHTA and CDR2 FQGNSA. This CDR3 region has 10 residues. The CDR3 protein is CVSRNNEQFF. The CDR3 DNA reads as TGTGTCAGCAGGAACAATGAGCAGTTCTTC.

V usage is TRBV20-1 and J usage is TRBJ2-5; D remains ambiguous. Trimming left V 1 base short and J 5 bases short, with 11 bases between. The germline CDR1 and CDR2 sequences are DFQATT and SNEGSKA (reference sequence). This CDR3 has 13 amino acids. This CDR3 is CSARGPLRETQYF. CDR3 sequence (DNA): TGCAGTGCTAGAGGCCCCCTACGGGAGACCCAGTACTTC.

This clonotype appeared a few times. The genes are TRBV20-1 and TRBJ2-1; D is possibly TRBD2 (6 bases). Trimming cost V 6 bases and J 0 bases, with 18 bases left between them. The CDR3 loop spans 16 amino acids. In germline, CDR1 is DFQATT, CDR2 SNEGSKA (reference sequence). The CDR3 protein is CSATPREAGSYNEQFF. CDR3 coding DNA: TGCAGTGCCACCCCCAGGGAGGCCGGCTCCTACAATGAGCAGTTCTTC.

This clonotype was counted a few times. The chain joins TRBV7-2 to TRBJ2-1; D might be TRBD2 (7 bases). The CDR3 runs to 15 residues. From germline, CDR1 is SGHTA and CDR2 FQGNSA. V lost 1 base and J lost 9, with 16 bases in between. The CDR3 loop reads CASSLEGGLGTEQFF. CDR3 coding DNA: TGTGCCAGCAGCTTAGAGGGGGGGCTAGGTACTGAGCAGTTCTTC.

Only one count was recorded for this clonotype. The V and J genes are TRBV12-3 or TRBV12-4 and TRBJ2-3; maybe TRBD2 (6 bases). The CDR3 runs 15 residues. V was pared by 5 bases and J by 15 bases, with 27 bases between. CDR3 coding DNA: TGTGCCAGCAGTCCCGGGGGTGTGAATACGGATATGGAATATTTT. It is translated as CASSPGGVNTDMEYF.

The chain joins TRBV13 to TRBJ2-7; 8 bases line up with TRBD2. The J segment lost 2 bases and the V segment lost 2 bases, leaving 17 bases of the junction unmatched. The CDR3 is 19 amino acids. Germline V gives CDR1 PRHDT, CDR2 FYEKMQ (reference sequence). The CDR3 DNA reads as TGTGCCAGCAGCTTACGTCCCCTATTAGCGGGGCCGAACCCCTACGAGCAGTACTTC. Translation gives CASSLRPLLAGPNPYEQYF.

Only a few counts were recorded for this clonotype. The chain has TRBV12-3 or TRBV12-4 and TRBJ2-5; no clear D. CDR3 length: 13 residues. Trimming took off 2 bases at V and 3 bases at J, with 7 bases between the two ends. The CDR3 DNA sequence: TGTGCCAGCAGTTTAAGGACCAAAGAGACCCAGTACTTC. Translation: CASSLRTKETQYF.

In this sample, this clonotype turned up once. The rearrangement uses TRBV4-1 and TRBJ2-7; TRBD2 is a possible D gene (6 bases). CDR3 length: 15 residues. Germline CDR1 MGHRA, CDR2 YSYEKL. With 3 bases removed from V and 7 bases from J, the gap between germline ends came to 19 bases. The CDR3 reads CASSQPLGLTNEQYF. CDR3 coding DNA: TGCGCCAGCAGCCAGCCCCTCGGACTAACGAATGAGCAGTACTTC.

This clonotype occurred a few times. The gene calls are TRBV20-1 and TRBJ2-5, with D unresolved. CDR3 length equals 12 residues. Germline V gene sequence: CDR1 DFQATT, CDR2 SNEGSKA (reference sequence). V was trimmed by 3 bases and J by 4 bases, leaving 9 bases between them. CDR3 protein: CSASRSRETQYF. In DNA, the CDR3 is TGCAGTGCTAGCCGGTCTCGAGAGACCCAGTACTTC.

In its sample, this clonotype was seen many times. This rearrangement joins TRBV25-1 to TRBJ2-3; 7 nucleotides agree with TRBD2. CDR1 and CDR2 (germline): MGHDK, SYGVNS. CDR3 size: 16 residues. The J segment lost 5 bases and the V segment lost 2 bases, leaving 10 bases of the junction unmatched. The CDR3 protein is CASSEGTGGGIDTQYF. The CDR3 bases are TGTGCCAGCAGTGAAGGGACTGGCGGGGGAATAGATACGCAGTATTTT.

This clonotype was observed a few times. This rearrangement joins TRBV12-3 or TRBV12-4 to TRBJ2-6, with unresolved D. Trimming cost V 6 bases and J 2 bases, with 20 bases left between them. The CDR3 totals 18 residues. The CDR3 bases are TGTGCCAGCAGCCTTTCAACCTGGAGCACCGCTGGGGCCAACGTCCTGACTTTC. Its translation is CASSLSTWSTAGANVLTF.